The 2 T cell receptor beta chains in this list originate from one sample, sequenced in a study of early T cells in non-severe SARS-CoV-2 infection. TCRdb independently ran MiXCR on the 5' RACE reads; one entry per CDR3 protein. This sample has fewer than 35,000 distinct CDR3 sequences; over 4.5% occur once, and the top ten carry roughly 13%. Source material: whole blood. These TCRs come from an adult who was a healthcare worker with PCR-confirmed SARS-CoV-2 infection or an uninfected control (not recorded which).

The chain combines TRBV3-1 with TRBJ2-2; D uncertain. Trimming cost V 4 bases and J 2 bases, with 8 bases left between them. Germline V gene lookup returns CDR1 LGHDT and CDR2 YNNKEL (reference sequence). The CDR3 loop spans 14 amino acids. The DNA of the CDR3 is TGTGCCAGCAGCCTAGAACTAAACACCGGGGAGCTGTTTTTT. Translating gives CASSLELNTGELFF.

This clonotype was observed at least ten times. The chain couples TRBV3-1 to TRBJ1-1; TRBD1 agrees at 9 bases. Germline V gene sequence: CDR1 LGHDT, CDR2 YNNKEL (reference sequence). The CDR3 extends over 14 amino acids. The J segment lost 1 base and the V segment lost 6 bases, leaving 3 bases of the junction unmatched. CDR3 sequence (DNA): TGTGCCAGCAGGGGGACAGGGAAGAACACTGAAGCTTTCTTT. It translates to CASRGTGKNTEAFF.